The next 32 T cell receptor beta chains were all read from a single sample in a study of T cell repertoires in cytomegalovirus infection. TCRdb called the reads again in MiXCR, with one record for every CDR3 protein. The sample includes around 300,000 distinct CDR3 sequences, 20% to 25% of them seen just once. No cognate antigen is known for these TCRs. The specimen was cultured PBMCs, collected from culture after CMV antigen stimulation. These receptors were collected from a human donor in good health (CMV status not recorded). Some clones in this sample may be carry-over from other donors' samples.

This clonotype was seen once. V is TRBV6-5 and J is TRBJ2-7; D may correspond to TRBD1 or TRBD2 (5 bases each). CDR3 size: 13 residues. The V gene's germline CDR1 is MNHEY and CDR2 SVGAGI. Trimming removed 0 bases at V and 5 bases at J, with 8 bases between. CDR3 protein: CASSYSWGNEQYF. In nucleotides, the CDR3 is TGTGCCAGCAGTTACTCGTGGGGGAACGAGCAGTACTTC.

This chain connects TRBV7-2 to TRBJ1-5, with D possibly TRBD1 on 6 matching bases. Germline loops: CDR1 SGHTA, CDR2 FQGNSA. This CDR3 region has 16 residues. The germline V and J ends were trimmed by 1 base and 0 bases, with 10 bases remaining between them. The CDR3 nucleotides are TGTGCCAGCAGCTTAGATGGGGGCATTAGCAATCAGCCCCAGCATTTT. Protein: CASSLDGGISNQPQHF.

The rearrangement uses TRBV11-3 and TRBJ2-3, with 7 bases identical to TRBD2. Germline V gives CDR1 SGHNT, CDR2 YENEEA. With V trimmed by 0 bases and J by 7 bases, 13 bases remained unmatched. The CDR3 has 17 residues. The CDR3 loop reads CASSLDLGASGRNTQYF. For the CDR3, the DNA is TGTGCCAGCAGCTTAGATTTGGGAGCTAGCGGAAGAAATACGCAGTATTTT.

The rearrangement uses TRBV20-1 and TRBJ1-2; tentative D call: TRBD1 (6 bases). The CDR3 has 12 amino acids. CDR1 is DFQATT and CDR2 is SNEGSKA in the germline V gene (reference sequence). V dropped 2 bases and J dropped 4 bases, with 8 bases sitting between them. Here the CDR3 reads CSARRGVYGYTF. In DNA, the CDR3 is TGCAGTGCTAGAAGGGGGGTCTATGGCTACACCTTC.

V usage is TRBV28 and J usage is TRBJ2-1; 9 bases fit TRBD2. This CDR3 spans 15 amino acids. V shed 3 bases and J 7 bases; nucleotides not matched to a gene: 7. The V gene's germline CDR1 is MDHEN and CDR2 SYDVKM. CDR3 residues: CASSFGASGKNEQFF. The DNA of the CDR3 is TGTGCCAGCAGTTTTGGGGCTAGCGGGAAAAATGAGCAGTTCTTC.

This clonotype was detected ten times or more. The chain recombines TRBV28 with TRBJ2-3; D possibly uses TRBD1 or TRBD2 (5 bases each). V was cut by 4 bases and J by 3 bases, with 14 bases left in between. Germline V gene lookup returns CDR1 MDHEN and CDR2 SYDVKM. This CDR3 spans 15 amino acids. The CDR3 DNA reads TGTGCCAGCAGTTCAAATGGGGGAAGGACAGATACGCAGTATTTT. It translates to CASSSNGGRTDTQYF.

V gene TRBV28 combines with J gene TRBJ1-1, with D uncertain. Germline V lookup: CDR1 MDHEN, CDR2 SYDVKM. V lost 2 bases to trimming and J lost 1 base, with 8 bases between them. The length of the CDR3 is 14 residues. The chain's CDR3 is CASSLSTRNTEAFF. CDR3 in DNA: TGTGCCAGCAGTTTAAGTACGAGGAACACTGAAGCTTTCTTT.

The chain couples TRBV19 to TRBJ1-2, with unresolved D. Trimming removed 1 base at V and 4 bases at J, with 7 bases between. The germline V gene has CDR1 LNHDA and CDR2 SQIVND (reference sequence). This CDR3 spans 13 amino acids. The CDR3 protein is CASSIGPRYGYTF. CDR3 in DNA: TGTGCCAGTAGTATAGGACCGCGCTATGGCTACACCTTC.

This clonotype was seen more than once but under ten times. This chain connects TRBV20-1 to TRBJ2-1; D is possibly TRBD2 (5 bases). The germline V gene encodes CDR1 DFQATT and CDR2 SNEGSKA (reference sequence). The CDR3 is 14 amino acids. Trimming cost V 4 bases and J 8 bases, with 18 bases left between them. As DNA, the CDR3 is TGCAGTGCTATTGCCTCACTAGTTTCCGATGAGCAGTTCTTC. It codes for CSAIASLVSDEQFF.

The chain has TRBV19 and TRBJ2-7, with TRBD1 matching 7 bases. Germline trimming cut 7 bases from V and 4 bases from J; bases unmatched to any gene: 10. This CDR3 is built from 14 residues. Germline V lookup: CDR1 LNHDA, CDR2 SQIVND (reference sequence). This CDR3 reads CASMGRGNEYEQYV. In nucleotides, the CDR3 is TGTGCCAGTATGGGCAGGGGGAACGAATACGAGCAGTACGTC.

This clonotype appeared a few times. CDR3 region: CSAPSGRAGETQYF. In DNA, the CDR3 is TGCAGTGCTCCTAGCGGGAGGGCCGGGGAGACCCAGTACTTC. This chain links TRBV20-1 with TRBJ2-5; 12 nucleotides match TRBD2. V lost 5 bases, J lost 5 bases, and 6 bases stayed unmatched. The CDR3 contains 14 residues. CDR1 and CDR2 from the germline V gene are DFQATT and SNEGSKA (reference sequence).

The chain employs TRBV7-9 and TRBJ1-1, with 8 bases fitting TRBD1. Germline-derived CDR1 and CDR2 are SEHNR and FQNEAQ (reference sequence). The J segment lost 1 base and the V segment lost 4 bases, leaving 5 bases of the junction unmatched. This CDR3 spans 15 amino acids. CDR3 residues: CASSSRQGPNTEAFF. Written as DNA, the CDR3 is TGTGCCAGCAGCTCTCGACAGGGGCCGAACACTGAAGCTTTCTTT.

The chain uses TRBV18 and TRBJ2-7; TRBD1 aligns across 11 bases. The germline V gene has CDR1 KGHSH and CDR2 LQKENI. The CDR3 is 15 amino acids. Germline trimming cut 4 bases from V and 6 bases from J; bases unmatched to any gene: 8. CDR3 sequence: CASSQGTGGQGEQYV. The CDR3 DNA sequence: TGTGCCAGCTCACAAGGGACAGGGGGGCAAGGCGAGCAGTACGTC.

This sequence joins TRBV19 and TRBJ1-5; D is undetermined. Trimming removed 2 bases from V and 3 bases from J, with 8 bases in between. CDR1 and CDR2 (germline): LNHDA, SQIVND (reference sequence). The CDR3 is made up of 14 amino acids. The CDR3 DNA follows: TGTGCCAGTAGTATAAACAGCTTCAATCAGCCCCAGCATTTT. Protein: CASSINSFNQPQHF.

This clonotype was detected many times. This chain connects TRBV7-2 to TRBJ2-4, with D perhaps matching TRBD1 (6 bases). V was pared by 2 bases and J by 6 bases, with 11 bases between. The CDR3 extends over 14 amino acids. CDR1 SGHTA and CDR2 FQGNSA come from the germline V gene. CDR3 sequence reads: CASSLLVQGNIQYF. The CDR3 nucleotides read TGTGCCAGCAGCTTATTGGTACAGGGAAACATTCAGTACTTC.

The table lists this clonotype with many counts. V and J are TRBV7-2 and TRBJ2-5, with D tentatively TRBD2 (6 bases). V dropped 4 bases and J dropped 2 bases, with 14 bases sitting between them. The CDR3 is made up of 15 amino acids. CDR1 SGHTA and CDR2 FQGNSA come from the germline V gene. The CDR3 sequence is CASSSRESLQETQYF. As DNA, the CDR3 is TGTGCCAGCAGCTCGCGGGAATCTTTACAAGAGACCCAGTACTTC.

V and J are TRBV20-1 and TRBJ2-3, with D maybe TRBD2 (6 bases). The CDR3 totals 14 residues. V was pared by 2 bases and J by 4 bases, with 13 bases between. Germline CDR1 DFQATT, CDR2 SNEGSKA (reference sequence). In DNA, the CDR3 is TGCAGTGCTAGAAAGGCTAGCGCGGCAGATACGCAGTATTTT. It encodes CSARKASAADTQYF.

The J gene is TRBJ1-6, the V gene TRBV20-1, with 8 bases identical to TRBD1. V lost 0 bases and J lost 9; bases outside the gene matches: 4. Germline V gene lookup returns CDR1 DFQATT and CDR2 SNEGSKA (reference sequence). The CDR3 runs 14 residues. The CDR3 DNA sequence: TGCAGTGCTAGAGACTGGACAGGGACTTCACCCCTCCACTTT. It translates to CSARDWTGTSPLHF.

CDR3 DNA sequence: TGCGCCAGCAGCCCCGTCGGTAGGGGAGGCTGGTACAATGAGCAGTTCTTC. Translating gives CASSPVGRGGWYNEQFF. This chain links TRBV4-3 with TRBJ2-1; tentative D call: TRBD2 (6 bases). CDR3 length: 17 residues. V lost 4 bases and J 4 bases, leaving 20 bases between the germline ends. Germline V gives CDR1 LGHNA, CDR2 YSLEER.

This clonotype turned up a few times. This rearrangement joins TRBV12-3 or TRBV12-4 to TRBJ2-7; D possibly corresponds to TRBD2 (7 bases). The CDR3 runs to 13 residues. With 6 bases removed from V and 3 bases from J, the gap between germline ends came to 12 bases. In nucleotides, the CDR3 is TGTGCCAGCAGCTTGGGGGGGCACTACGAGCAGTACTTC. This codes for CASSLGGHYEQYF.

This clonotype turned up a few times. The gene calls are TRBV25-1 and TRBJ2-1; 7 nucleotides agree with TRBD2. This CDR3 region has 13 residues. In germline, CDR1 is MGHDK, CDR2 SYGVNS. V was clipped by 3 bases and J by 8 bases; unmatched bases: 4. CDR3 loop: CASSEAGRDEQFF. CDR3 DNA: TGTGCCAGCAGTGAGGCAGGGAGGGATGAGCAGTTCTTC. The whole variable domain, filled in from reference TRBV25-1 and TRBJ2-1, reads EADIYQTPRYLVIGTGKKITLECSQTMGHDKMYWYQQDPGMELHLIHYSYGVNSTEKGDLSSESTVSRIRTEHFPLTLESARPSHTSQYLCASSEAGRDEQFFGPGTRLTVL.

The CDR3 DNA follows: TGTGCCAGCAGCTTAAGGAGGGGGGGGCTCGGGGAGACCCAGTACTTC. Amino acids: CASSLRRGGLGETQYF. The rearrangement links TRBV7-2 to TRBJ2-5; D perhaps matches TRBD2 (7 bases). Germline CDR1 is SGHTA and CDR2 is FQGNSA. Trimming cost V 2 bases and J 5 bases, with 18 bases left between them. The CDR3 consists of 16 residues. Based on the CDR3 plus reference TRBV7-2 and TRBJ2-5, the full variable domain is GAGVSQSPSNKVTEKGKDVELRCDPISGHTALYWYRQSLGQGLEFLIYFQGNSAPDKSGLPSDRFSAERTGGSVSTLTIQRTQQEDSAVYLCASSLRRGGLGETQYFGPGTRLLVL.

This clonotype was seen many times. The V and J genes are TRBV7-8 and TRBJ2-3; D is possibly TRBD2 (7 bases). The V gene lost 7 bases and the J gene lost 0 bases, with 20 bases spanning the gap. Germline CDR1 reads SGHVS; CDR2 reads FQNEAQ. The CDR3 covers 17 residues. CDR3 nucleotides: TGTGCCAGCACCCTAGGAAGCGGGACAACGAGCACAGATACGCAGTATTTT. Its protein product is CASTLGSGTTSTDTQYF. Looking up the rest from reference TRBV7-8 and TRBJ2-3 gives the full variable domain: GAGVSQSPRYKVAKRGQDVALRCDPISGHVSLFWYQQALGQGPEFLTYFQNEAQLDKSGLPSDRFFAERPEGSVSTLKIQRTQQEDSAVYLCASTLGSGTTSTDTQYFGPGTRLTVL.

In the case of this clonotype: A read error may account for a junction end that differs from germline. Here the CDR3 reads CASSDGEVTKAFF. The CDR3 nucleotides read TGTGCCAGCAGTGATGGGGAGGTCACTAAAGCTTTCTTT. This chain connects TRBV25-1 to TRBJ1-1; D is unresolved. CDR1 MGHDK and CDR2 SYGVNS come from the germline V gene. This CDR3 contains 13 residues.

V usage is TRBV10-3 and J usage is TRBJ2-3; perhaps TRBD2 as D (6 bases). CDR1 and CDR2 from the germline V gene are ENHRY and SYGVKD. Deletions cut 4 bases from V and 1 base from J, with 9 bases between. There are 14 residues in the CDR3. The CDR3 spells CAISAASGTDTQYF. Written as DNA, the CDR3 is TGTGCCATCAGTGCGGCTAGCGGCACAGATACGCAGTATTTT.

V and J are TRBV23-1 and TRBJ1-6; unclear D gene. TRBV23-1 is an ORF, and what it does is uncertain. The CDR3 loop spans 15 amino acids. Trimming removed 3 bases at V and 10 bases at J, with 16 bases between. The CDR3 region has the DNA TGCGCCAGCAGTCAGCCGGACTGTAATATGTCACCCCTCCACTTT. It translates to CASSQPDCNMSPLHF.

This clonotype was observed a handful of times. Here the CDR3 reads CASSLALRTSGRAGEQFF. The DNA for the CDR3 is TGTGCCAGCAGCTTAGCCCTTAGGACTAGCGGGAGGGCAGGGGAGCAGTTCTTC. The chain couples TRBV7-6 to TRBJ2-1, with 15 positions matching TRBD2. This CDR3 comprises 18 residues. Per germline, CDR1 SGHVS and CDR2 FNYEAQ. J was trimmed by 10 bases and V by 0 bases; bases with no gene match: 10.

This clonotype has a handful of counts. V usage is TRBV20-1 and J usage is TRBJ2-3; 9 bases align to TRBD2. CDR1 and CDR2 from the germline V gene are DFQATT and SNEGSKA (reference sequence). The CDR3 has 16 amino acids. The J segment lost 4 bases and the V segment lost 3 bases, leaving 11 bases of the junction unmatched. The CDR3: CSASRSAGGPSDTQYF. CDR3 sequence (DNA): TGCAGTGCTAGCAGGAGCGCGGGAGGGCCCTCAGATACGCAGTATTTT.

This clonotype has a count of ten or more. CDR3 nucleotides: TGTGCCAGCAGATCCGGGACTAGCGGGAGTGCAGATACGCAGTATTTT. It encodes CASRSGTSGSADTQYF. This chain connects TRBV11-2 to TRBJ2-3; 14 bases agree with TRBD2. The germline CDR1 and CDR2 sequences are SGHAT and FQNNGV. V shed 6 bases and J 4 bases; nucleotides not matched to a gene: 6. CDR3 length: 16 amino acids.

This clonotype was observed a few times. The chain is built from TRBV29-1 and TRBJ2-6; D may be TRBD1 (6 bases). CDR3 length equals 16 residues. V gave up 6 bases and J gave up 2 bases, with 17 bases separating them. Germline V CDR1 and CDR2: SQVTM, ANQGSEA. Here the CDR3 reads CSVAGDPSTGANVLTF. The CDR3 region has the DNA TGCAGCGTCGCAGGGGATCCATCAACTGGGGCCAACGTCCTGACTTTC. The full variable domain, rest sourced from reference TRBV29-1 and TRBJ2-6, is SAVISQKPSRDICQRGTSLTIQCQVDSQVTMMFWYRQQPGQSLTLIATANQGSEATYESGFVIDKFPISRPNLTFSTLTVSNMSPEDSSIYLCSVAGDPSTGANVLTFGAGSRLTVL.

V and J are TRBV7-2 and TRBJ2-2; no clear D gene. V was cut by 2 bases and J by 6 bases, with 7 bases left in between. Germline V gene sequence: CDR1 SGHTA, CDR2 FQGNSA. CDR3 length equals 13 residues. CDR3 sequence reads: CASSLIPSGELFF. CDR3 bases: TGTGCCAGCAGCTTAATCCCCTCCGGGGAGCTGTTTTTT.

This chain uses TRBV19 with TRBJ2-1; possible D gene TRBD2, 6 bases. Looked up from germline, CDR1 is LNHDA and CDR2 is SQIVND (reference sequence). The length of the CDR3 is 16 residues. Trimming stripped 4 bases from V and 0 bases from J, with 13 bases between. The CDR3, as DNA: TGTGCCAGTAGTACGGTCGGGAGCAGCTCCTACAATGAGCAGTTCTTC. This translates into CASSTVGSSSYNEQFF.